Here is one T cell receptor (beta chain) with its context. The data derive from a study of blood T cell repertoires in COVID-19. Study overall: There were acute and convalescent COVID-19 samples, and they came from the United States, Italy and Spain.

In the original workflow: Scientists estimated how many nucleated cells there were by amplifying reference gene primers. Method: immunoSEQ multiplex PCR; TCRdb's copy keeps in-frame clones and lacks some. V, J and clone size derive from that table, while D and trimming were established from the DNA sequence. The sample consists of approximately 200,000 clones, approximately 87% of them appearing once. The sequence derives from a woman aged 50 to 60 with acute or convalescent COVID-19. The material sequenced was peripheral blood.

The CDR3 loop reads CASGLGAVVPWELFF. CDR3 sequence (DNA): TGTGCTAGTGGTTTGGGAGCGGTGGTACCGTGGGAGCTGTTTTTT. The chain joins TRBV12-5 to TRBJ2-2; maybe TRBD2 (5 bases). The CDR3 runs to 15 residues. From germline, CDR1 is LGHNT and CDR2 FRNRAP. V was trimmed by 1 base and J by 9 bases, leaving 15 bases between them.